A selection of T cell receptor beta chains follows, all from one sample in a study of blood T cell repertoires in COVID-19. Assay: immunoSEQ multiplex PCR; the TCRdb copy retains only in-frame clones and omits some. Of 310,000 or so clones listed, roughly 90% are singletons. Sample: peripheral blood. The receptors were gathered from a woman aged 50 to 65 with active or convalescent COVID-19. CDR3s leave out the opening cysteine and the closing phenylalanine or tryptophan. Fields, in order: V gene, CDR3 protein.

V: TRBV28
CDR3: ASSRTYSSYNEQF

V: TRBV5-1
CDR3: ASRVGVYGYT

V: TRBV5-1
CDR3: ASSPGGNQPQH

V: TRBV14
CDR3: ASSQDWRNYNEQF

V: TRBV6-5
CDR3: ASSSGAGNQPQH

V: TRBV6-5
CDR3: ASTKGQGLYEQY

V: TRBV19
CDR3: ASSIKGDQPQH

V: TRBV18
CDR3: ASSPGGGWYTEAF

V: TRBV27
CDR3: ASSTPGSPEAF

V: TRBV30
CDR3: AWSAGGAGANVLT

V: TRBV10-3
CDR3: AISESGQGNTEAF

V: TRBV5-4
CDR3: ASRGASNTEAF

V: TRBV2
CDR3: ASSDRANTEAF

V: TRBV30
CDR3: AWSEDSTSEQF

V: TRBV5-1
CDR3: ASSFTGQTTGELF

V: TRBV2
CDR3: ASRGTGSGYT

V: TRBV14
CDR3: ASTLTSSTDTQY

V: TRBV29-1
CDR3: SATGSPNYGYT

V: TRBV6-6
CDR3: ASSYSRGDWDSPLH

V: TRBV20-1
CDR3: SVKSLSEAF

V: TRBV4-3
CDR3: ASSQDRLAGGPTDTQY

V: TRBV30
CDR3: AWSLIGSGNTIY

V: TRBV29-1
CDR3: SVGTEGIGYT

V: TRBV3-1/TRBV3-2
CDR3: ASSQGADSPLH

V: TRBV12-3/TRBV12-4
CDR3: AIRAGGRDEAF

V: TRBV6-5
CDR3: ASSYASQGKVGYT

V: TRBV10-3
CDR3: AISVTGGNYGYT

V: TRBV2
CDR3: ASREGAYEQY

V: TRBV5-5
CDR3: ASSLAGQYGYT

V: TRBV28
CDR3: ASSLSTDRRDNEQF

V: TRBV6-6
CDR3: ASRRTGLNYGYT

V: TRBV9
CDR3: ASSVEQGFTYEQY

V: TRBV10-3
CDR3: AISVLAGDGELF

V: TRBV7-2
CDR3: ASSPDRVGEKLF

V: TRBV25-1
CDR3: ASRDRGFGIGYT

V: TRBV11-2
CDR3: ASSLVSLGRVNTEAF

V: TRBV29-1
CDR3: SVDGFDNEQF

V: TRBV11-3
CDR3: ASSRGGSYNEQF

V: TRBV6-5
CDR3: ASSYSLANTGELF

V: TRBV12-3/TRBV12-4
CDR3: ASSYSGGIQY

V: TRBV15
CDR3: ATSPDRRSYNEQF

V: TRBV5-1
CDR3: ASSATVLGGRAF

V: TRBV7-3
CDR3: ASSLQPRTSGSKGEQF

V: TRBV9
CDR3: ASSYWDRGDTGELF

V: TRBV10-3
CDR3: APPDRGNTGELF

V: TRBV7-9
CDR3: ASSLQGGVHEQY

V: TRBV19
CDR3: ASSLQGSSNQPQH

V: TRBV4-3
CDR3: ASSQEFGNQPQH

V: TRBV19
CDR3: ASSIEVDSANTGELF

V: TRBV30
CDR3: AWSPQTLGSQPQH

V: TRBV9
CDR3: ASSVAGLNSPLH

V: TRBV6-5
CDR3: ASRTTGGANYGYT

V: TRBV7-2
CDR3: ASSLARYEQY

V: TRBV6-5
CDR3: ASSQQGAGYT

V: TRBV28
CDR3: ASSTPGQGDEKLF